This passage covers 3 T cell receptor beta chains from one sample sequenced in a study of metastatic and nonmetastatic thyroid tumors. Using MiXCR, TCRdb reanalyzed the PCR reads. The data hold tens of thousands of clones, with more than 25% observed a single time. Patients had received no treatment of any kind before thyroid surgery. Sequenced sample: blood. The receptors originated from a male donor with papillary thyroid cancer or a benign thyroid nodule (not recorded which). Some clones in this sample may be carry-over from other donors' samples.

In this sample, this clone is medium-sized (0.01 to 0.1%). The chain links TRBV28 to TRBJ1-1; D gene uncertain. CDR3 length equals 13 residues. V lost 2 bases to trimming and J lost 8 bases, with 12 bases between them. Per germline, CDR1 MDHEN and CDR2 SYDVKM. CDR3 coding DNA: TGTGCCAGCAGTTTAAGGTCAGCCAGAGAAGCTTTCTTT. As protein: CASSLRSAREAFF.

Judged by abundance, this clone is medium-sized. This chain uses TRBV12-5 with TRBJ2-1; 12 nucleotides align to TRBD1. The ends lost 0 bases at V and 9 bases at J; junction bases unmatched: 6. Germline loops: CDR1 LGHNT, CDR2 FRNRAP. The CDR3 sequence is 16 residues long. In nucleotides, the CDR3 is TGTGCTAGTGGTTTGGTACTGGGACAGGGGGCGTTTGAGCAGTTCTTC. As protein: CASGLVLGQGAFEQFF.

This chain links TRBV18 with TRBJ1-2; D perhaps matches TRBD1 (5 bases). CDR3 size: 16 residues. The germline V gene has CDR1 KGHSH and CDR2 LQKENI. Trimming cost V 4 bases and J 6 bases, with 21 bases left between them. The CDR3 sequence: CASSQVQVPGNDGYTF. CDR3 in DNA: TGTGCCAGCTCACAAGTACAGGTCCCTGGTAATGATGGCTACACCTTC.